This T cell receptor (beta chain) was found in a study of response to subunit inactivated influenza vaccine. Study-level findings and limits: Seasonal influenza vaccination, on each occasion, was suggested by the authors to recruit few new T cells.

Comments on this clonotype: Antigen specificity is unknown.

TCRdb processed the RT-PCR reads anew with MiXCR; each CDR3 protein has one entry. The profile shows over 800,000 distinct CDR3 sequences, less than 25% of them singletons. The V gene end was trimmed by 0 bases and the J gene end by 3 bases; junction bases not matched to a gene: 3. CDR1 and CDR2 (germline): DFQATT, SNEGSKA (reference sequence). The CDR3 contains 15 residues. Sequencing used PBMCs from blood, obtained approximately 5 days after vaccination. The sequence derives from a middle-aged man who received an inactivated influenza vaccine. The chain uses TRBV20-1 and TRBJ2-2, with TRBD2 identical over 8 bases. The CDR3 nucleotides read TGCAGTGCTAGAGATTGGCGGGGGGACACCGGGGAGCTGTTTTTT. Translating it yields CSARDWRGDTGELFF.